This passage covers 5 T cell receptor beta chains from one sample sequenced in a study of CD8 T cells in Susac syndrome. RNA in amounts of roughly 0.5 to 1 ug was reverse transcribed with random hexamers. TCRdb re-called the immunoSEQ multiplex PCR reads with MiXCR, one entry per CDR3 protein. The sample yields about 200,000 distinct CDR3 sequences, more than 85% seen once. Material: CD4+ T cells from PBMCs. All receptors come from a human donor with multiple sclerosis.

The V gene is TRBV3-1, the J gene TRBJ2-7; 9 bases fit TRBD1. The CDR3 extends over 14 amino acids. J was trimmed by 3 bases and V by 10 bases; bases with no gene match: 10. Germline V gene lookup returns CDR1 LGHDT and CDR2 YNNKEL (reference sequence). The CDR3 coding sequence is TGTGCCACCACTAAAGGACAGGGGTACTACGAGCAGTACTTC. Amino acid sequence: CATTKGQGYYEQYF.

The chain employs TRBV29-1 and TRBJ1-1; 8 bases agree with TRBD1. V shed 7 bases and J 0 bases; nucleotides not matched to a gene: 4. Germline lookup yields CDR1 SQVTM and CDR2 ANQGSEA. The CDR3 covers 13 residues. CDR3 residues: CSGKTGVNTEAFF. The CDR3 region has the DNA TGCAGCGGCAAGACAGGGGTGAACACTGAAGCTTTCTTT. The full variable domain, in which reference TRBV29-1 and TRBJ1-1 provide the parts outside the CDR3, is SAVISQKPSRDICQRGTSLTIQCQVDSQVTMMFWYRQQPGQSLTLIATANQGSEATYESGFVIDKFPISRPNLTFSTLTVSNMSPEDSSIYLCSGKTGVNTEAFFGQGTRLTVV.

The chain is built from TRBV5-1 and TRBJ1-1; D not resolved. The CDR3 sequence is 14 residues long. The V end lost 4 bases, the J end lost 1 base, and 11 bases lay between the germline ends. Germline CDR1 is SGHRS and CDR2 is YFSETQ. The CDR3 DNA reads as TGCGCCAGCAGCGTAACGGGAACGAACACTGAAGCTTTCTTT. Translated, it gives CASSVTGTNTEAFF.

The chain uses TRBV7-2 and TRBJ2-5; D call uncertain. Between the trimmed V and J ends, which lost 3 bases and 2 bases, there was a span of 10 bases. The germline CDR1 and CDR2 sequences are SGHTA and FQGNSA. The length of the CDR3 is 14 residues. In nucleotides, the CDR3 is TGTGCCAGCAGCTTCAATCCTTCGCAAGAGACCCAGTACTTC. Translation gives CASSFNPSQETQYF.

V usage is TRBV4-1 and J usage is TRBJ2-5; TRBD1 matches at 10 bases. V trimming: 0 bases; J trimming: 4 bases; junction bases outside the gene matches: 8. The CDR3 consists of 17 residues. The germline V gene encodes CDR1 MGHRA and CDR2 YSYEKL. CDR3 sequence (DNA): TGCGCCAGCAGCCAAGATCTTAAGGGACAGGGGTCAGAGACCCAGTACTTC. Its protein product is CASSQDLKGQGSETQYF.